This T cell receptor (beta chain) was documented in a study of T cells in Graves' hyperthyroidism and ophthalmopathy. Amplification of TCR beta CDR3 regions used RNA as the template. With the HTBI primer set, the TCR CDR3 went through a first round of RT-PCR. Using its own MiXCR run on the multiplex PCR reads, TCRdb lists one record per CDR3 protein. The repertoire has 600,000 to 800,000 distinct CDR3 sequences, roughly a third of them found once; the top ten carry more than 25%. This clonotype appeared a few times. The junction departs from germline at one end; a sequencing error may be responsible. From germline, CDR1 is SGHRS and CDR2 YFSETQ. This CDR3 is built from 17 residues.

V gene TRBV5-1 combines with J gene TRBJ2-2, with 8 bases fitting TRBD1. Input material: blood. The clonotype comes from a woman aged 40-49 years with Graves' hyperthyroidism. The CDR3 protein is CASSKPWGTGVSGELFF. DNA for the CDR3: TGTGCCAGCAGTAAACCATGGGGGACAGGTGTCTCCGGGGAGCTGTTTTTT.